This T cell receptor beta chain was obtained from a study of cytomegalovirus exposure and HLA in healthy donors. Overall study context: Earlier sequencing of 150 million to 200 million T cells yielded under 120 million unique TCR beta sequences.

The PCR was carried out with 60 Vbeta primers and 13 Jbeta primers. Generated by immunoSEQ multiplex PCR, the TCRdb table keeps only in-frame clones and is missing some. This table holds 150,000 to 200,000 clones, over 75% found once. The TCR was taken from a young man in good health and CMV-seronegative. Material for sequencing was PBMCs.

CDR3 protein: CASSQDWDRAREQYF. The CDR3 DNA follows: TGCGCCAGCAGCCAAGATTGGGACAGGGCGCGGGAGCAGTACTTC. This sequence joins TRBV4-3 and TRBJ2-7; 9 nucleotides line up with TRBD1. Germline assignment: CDR1 LGHNA and CDR2 YSLEER. V dropped 0 bases and J dropped 7; count of bases not matched to a gene: 7. There are 15 residues in the CDR3.